These 19 T cell receptor beta chains originate from one sample sequenced in a study of response to subunit inactivated influenza vaccine. TCRdb passed the RT-PCR reads through MiXCR, listing each CDR3 protein once. The table records some 850,000 distinct CDR3 sequences, around 20% of them present only once. The material was PBMCs from blood, obtained more than 4 days after vaccination. The receptors derive from a man aged 50 to 60 who received an inactivated influenza vaccine.

The rearrangement uses TRBV4-3 and TRBJ1-4, with D unresolved. Germline V lookup: CDR1 LGHNA, CDR2 YSLEER. Trimming cost V 2 bases and J 0 bases, with 7 bases left between them. The CDR3 is 15 amino acids. The CDR3, as DNA: TGCGCCAGCAGCCAATACGGTGCAACTAATGAAAAACTGTTTTTT. Residues: CASSQYGATNEKLFF.

The table lists this clonotype with a few counts. V usage is TRBV30 and J usage is TRBJ2-7; D not certain. The V and J ends lost 4 bases and 8 bases respectively, with 15 bases between them. The CDR3 is made up of 12 amino acids. Germline-derived CDR1 and CDR2 are GTSNPN and SVGIG (reference sequence). The CDR3 sequence is CAWKLGLLQQYF. As DNA, the CDR3 is TGTGCCTGGAAGTTGGGTTTACTCCAGCAGTACTTC. The variable domain in full, completed from reference TRBV30 and TRBJ2-7, reads SQTIHQWPATLVQPVGSPLSLECTVEGTSNPNLYWYRQAAGRGLQLLFYSVGIGQISSEVPQNLSASRPQDRQFILSSKKLLLSDSGFYLCAWKLGLLQQYFGPGTRLTVT.

This clonotype has just a few counts. The CDR3 reads CASSHRTGDRGYTF. In DNA form, the CDR3 reads TGCGCCAGCAGCCACCGGACAGGGGATCGTGGCTACACCTTC. The chain is built from TRBV4-1 and TRBJ1-2; 9 nucleotides match TRBD1. With 3 bases clipped from V and 7 bases from J, the junction kept 6 bases outside the gene matches. This CDR3 spans 14 amino acids. CDR1 and CDR2 from the germline V gene are MGHRA and YSYEKL.

V gene TRBV27 combines with J gene TRBJ2-1; 11 bases agree with TRBD2. Unmatched junction bases numbered 13, after V lost 6 bases and J lost 3 bases. The CDR3 runs to 18 residues. Germline V lookup: CDR1 MNHEY, CDR2 SMNVEV (reference sequence). This chain's CDR3 is CASRPYPTGTSGYNEQFF. CDR3 nucleotide sequence: TGTGCCAGCAGACCCTACCCAACCGGGACTAGCGGCTACAATGAGCAGTTCTTC.

This clonotype was picked up a small number of times. Here the CDR3 reads CASSQDREVRTEAFF. CDR3 DNA: TGCGCCAGCAGCCAGGACCGGGAAGTGCGCACTGAAGCTTTCTTT. V gene TRBV4-3 combines with J gene TRBJ1-1; no definite D call. CDR3 length: 15 residues. Trimming left V 3 bases short and J 4 bases short, with 15 bases between. The germline V gene encodes CDR1 LGHNA and CDR2 YSLEER.

J is TRBJ2-7 and V is TRBV5-1, with TRBD2 matching over 10 bases. Trimming cost V 4 bases and J 3 bases; bases outside gene matches: 7. Germline lookup yields CDR1 SGHRS and CDR2 YFSETQ. The CDR3 has 15 residues. Here the CDR3 reads CASSTGLADFYEQYF. For the CDR3, the DNA is TGCGCCAGCAGCACCGGACTAGCGGACTTCTACGAGCAGTACTTC.

This clonotype was picked up a small number of times. In DNA, the CDR3 is TGTGCCAGCAGTTTAGGGACGCCAGTCTCCTACGAGCAGTACTTC. As protein: CASSLGTPVSYEQYF. V and J are TRBV28 and TRBJ2-7; either TRBD1 or TRBD2 may supply D (5 bases each). The CDR3 contains 15 residues. Trimming left V 2 bases short and J 0 bases short, with 11 bases between. Germline V gene sequence: CDR1 MDHEN, CDR2 SYDVKM.

This clonotype was detected many times. This sequence joins TRBV7-2 and TRBJ2-4; 10 bases line up with TRBD2. The CDR3 loop spans 14 amino acids. V lost 5 bases, J lost 13 bases, and 11 bases stayed unmatched. The germline CDR1 and CDR2 sequences are SGHTA and FQGNSA. In nucleotides, the CDR3 is TGTGCCAGCAGCGTTAGCGGGGGGCCGGGGGAACAGTACTTC. Encoded protein: CASSVSGGPGEQYF.

This clonotype was found a few times. V is TRBV24-1 and J is TRBJ2-5; D is perhaps TRBD1 or TRBD2 (5 bases each). The CDR3 length is 14 residues. The V gene lost 2 bases and the J gene lost 1 base, with 7 bases spanning the gap. Germline-derived CDR1 and CDR2 are KGHDR and SFDVKD. In nucleotides, the CDR3 is TGTGCCACCAGTGATTCCGGGACCCAAGAGACCCAGTACTTC. Translation gives CATSDSGTQETQYF.

The rearrangement links TRBV12-3 or TRBV12-4 to TRBJ1-5; unclear D gene. The CDR3 has 15 residues. Trimming pared 6 bases from V and 7 bases from J, leaving 19 bases between. In DNA, the CDR3 is TGTGCCAGCAGCCCAGAGGGCGGGATGGGGCAGCCCCAGCATTTT. Protein product: CASSPEGGMGQPQHF.

This chain links TRBV9 with TRBJ2-2; D remains unclear. V lost 2 bases and J 2 bases, leaving 4 bases between the germline ends. Germline values: CDR1 SGDLS, CDR2 YYNGEE. The CDR3 consists of 13 residues. CDR3 coding DNA: TGTGCCAGCAGCGTTTATAACACCGGGGAGCTGTTTTTT. It translates to CASSVYNTGELFF.

The J gene is TRBJ2-5, the V gene TRBV20-1, with 10 bases aligning to TRBD2. V lost 3 bases, J lost 4 bases, and 5 bases stayed unmatched. The germline V gene encodes CDR1 DFQATT and CDR2 SNEGSKA (reference sequence). The CDR3 is made up of 14 amino acids. DNA for the CDR3: TGCAGTGCTAGCACTAGCGGGGTCGGAGAGACCCAGTACTTC. Residues: CSASTSGVGETQYF.

A few counts support this clonotype. The chain recombines TRBV12-3 or TRBV12-4 with TRBJ2-3; perhaps TRBD1 as D (6 bases). The CDR3 is 15 amino acids. The ends were cut back, 6 bases at V and 6 bases at J, with 19 bases in the middle. In DNA form, the CDR3 reads TGTGCCAGCAGCCCACTAGGGGGACCGTGGGATACGCAGTATTTT. Its protein product is CASSPLGGPWDTQYF.

This chain joins TRBV18 and TRBJ2-1; weak D call: TRBD1 (5 bases). The CDR3 contains 18 residues. Trimming took 0 bases from V and 1 from J, leaving 16 bases between them. Germline V CDR1 and CDR2: KGHSH, LQKENI. CDR3 in amino acids: CASSPPMPGRHSYNEQFF. The CDR3 DNA sequence: TGTGCCAGCTCACCACCGATGCCAGGGCGGCATTCCTACAATGAGCAGTTCTTC.

This chain uses TRBV25-1 with TRBJ2-2; perhaps TRBD2 as D (5 bases). V lost 5 bases to trimming and J lost 5 bases, with 9 bases between them. This CDR3 contains 13 residues. CDR1 and CDR2 from the germline V gene are MGHDK and SYGVNS. The CDR3 is CASSKRDTGELFF. CDR3 bases: TGTGCCAGCAGTAAGAGGGATACCGGGGAGCTGTTTTTT. Full variable domain (missing parts from reference TRBV25-1 and TRBJ2-2): EADIYQTPRYLVIGTGKKITLECSQTMGHDKMYWYQQDPGMELHLIHYSYGVNSTEKGDLSSESTVSRIRTEHFPLTLESARPSHTSQYLCASSKRDTGELFFGEGSRLTVL.

This clonotype was counted a few times. V is TRBV5-1 and J is TRBJ1-2; D is unclear. This CDR3 region has 13 residues. Looked up from germline, CDR1 is SGHRS and CDR2 is YFSETQ. The ends were cut back, 5 bases at V and 8 bases at J, with 16 bases in the middle. The CDR3, as DNA: TGCGCCAGCAGTGACGGCGGCGGGGAAGGCTACACCTTC. Protein product: CASSDGGGEGYTF.

In this sample, this clonotype turned up a few times. This chain connects TRBV7-8 to TRBJ2-7; 7 bases line up with TRBD1. Unmatched junction bases numbered 8, after V lost 6 bases and J lost 0 bases. The length of the CDR3 is 15 residues. The germline V gene encodes CDR1 SGHVS and CDR2 FQNEAQ. The CDR3, as DNA: TGTGCCAGCAGTCGGAGCAGACAGGGCTCCTACGAGCAGTACTTC. Translated, it gives CASSRSRQGSYEQYF.

This clonotype was detected only a few times. V gene TRBV12-3 or TRBV12-4 combines with J gene TRBJ1-1, with D maybe TRBD1 (6 bases). The CDR3 is 15 residues long. V shed 6 bases and J shed 3 bases, with 17 bases lying between them. CDR3 region: CASRIYGGRDTEAFF. The DNA for the CDR3 is TGTGCCAGCAGGATATACGGGGGGCGCGACACTGAAGCTTTCTTT.

The rearrangement uses TRBV5-1 and TRBJ2-4; D perhaps matches TRBD1 (5 bases). This CDR3 region has 14 residues. Per germline, CDR1 SGHRS and CDR2 YFSETQ. The V end was cut by 0 bases, the J end by 4 bases, with 8 bases between. The CDR3 protein is CASSLGTRKNIQYF. The CDR3 DNA reads TGCGCCAGCAGCTTGGGGACAAGGAAAAACATTCAGTACTTC.